These 28 T cell receptor beta chains came from one sample sequenced in a study of shared clonotypes between healthy human individuals. Data came from immunoSEQ multiplex PCR; TCRdb stores just in-frame clones and leaves some out. The table shows about half a million clones, with about 78% occurring only once. Sequencing was carried out using PBMCs. These receptors all come from a woman between 35 and 50 years old in good health. Some clones in this sample may be carry-over from other donors' samples.

This clone has a single count. The J gene is TRBJ2-4, the V gene TRBV28; TRBD1 agrees at 7 bases. V shed 6 bases, J shed 8 bases, and the junction held 13 bases outside the gene matches. CDR1 and CDR2 from the germline V gene are MDHEN and SYDVKM. The CDR3 loop spans 15 amino acids. The DNA of the CDR3 is TGTGCCAGCAGAGAAACCAGGGGGTTTGTAGACATTCAGTACTTC. It specifies CASRETRGFVDIQYF.

CDR3 amino acids: CASSSPEGQGTDTEAFF. CDR3 DNA sequence: TGCGCCAGCAGCTCCCCTGAAGGACAGGGTACAGACACTGAAGCTTTCTTT. The rearrangement joins TRBV5-1 to TRBJ1-1; TRBD1 matches 8 bases. The CDR3 runs to 17 residues. Trimming at V came to 3 bases and at J to 3 bases, leaving 13 bases not matched to a gene. Germline V gene sequence: CDR1 SGHRS, CDR2 YFSETQ.

CDR3 sequence (DNA): TGTGCCAGCGGCGAGAACAATGAGCAGTTCTTC. Protein sequence: CASGENNEQFF. The chain couples TRBV7-2 to TRBJ2-1, with no clear D. The V gene lost 8 bases and the J gene lost 5 bases, with 7 bases spanning the gap. Germline CDR1 reads SGHTA; CDR2 reads FQGNSA. CDR3 length: 11 residues.

The chain has TRBV4-1 and TRBJ2-1, with 11 bases matching TRBD2. The length of the CDR3 is 17 residues. CDR1 is MGHRA and CDR2 is YSYEKL in the germline V gene. V trimming: 5 bases; J trimming: 0 bases; junction bases outside the gene matches: 6. Here the CDR3 DNA reads TGCGCCAGCAGCTACTCCGGGACTAGCGGCTCCTACAATGAGCAGTTCTTC. Translating gives CASSYSGTSGSYNEQFF.

J is TRBJ1-4 and V is TRBV2, with D uncertain. The germline V gene encodes CDR1 SNHLY and CDR2 FYNNEI. This CDR3 region has 14 residues. Trimming removed 3 bases at V and 4 bases at J, with 9 bases between. CDR3 DNA sequence: TGTGCCAGCAGTGAGACGACCTTTAATGAAAAACTGTTTTTT. This sequence encodes CASSETTFNEKLFF.

The chain carries TRBV29-1 and TRBJ1-2; D call uncertain. The ends were cut back, 1 base at V and 8 bases at J, with 14 bases in the middle. Germline assignment: CDR1 SQVTM and CDR2 ANQGSEA. The CDR3 totals 13 residues. The CDR3: CSVEGQTLVGYTF. CDR3 coding DNA: TGCAGCGTTGAAGGCCAGACCCTAGTAGGCTACACCTTC.

J is TRBJ2-1 and V is TRBV5-1, with TRBD2 matching over 12 bases. CDR3 length: 14 amino acids. The V and J ends lost 4 bases and 9 bases, in that order; junction bases with no gene match: 5. CDR1 is SGHRS and CDR2 is YFSETQ in the germline V gene. The DNA of the CDR3 is TGCGCCAGCAGCATGGGACTAGCGGGCCTTGAGCAGTTCTTC. Encoded protein: CASSMGLAGLEQFF. The complete variable domain, with remaining parts taken from reference TRBV5-1 and TRBJ2-1, reads KAGVTQTPRYLIKTRGQQVTLSCSPISGHRSVSWYQQTPGQGLQFLFEYFSETQRNKGNFPGRFSGRQFSNSRSEMNVSTLELGDSALYLCASSMGLAGLEQFFGPGTRLTVL.

This CDR3 reads CASSLAGLGGPKDTEAFF. CDR3 DNA: TGCGCCAGCAGCTTGGCTGGACTGGGGGGCCCTAAGGACACTGAAGCTTTCTTT. V and J are TRBV5-1 and TRBJ1-1; D is possibly TRBD1 (6 bases). The CDR3 covers 18 residues. Between the trimmed V and J ends, which lost 0 bases and 3 bases, there was a span of 21 bases. CDR1 is SGHRS and CDR2 is YFSETQ in the germline V gene.

V and J are TRBV20-1 and TRBJ2-1; no clear D. V dropped 6 bases and J dropped 7 bases, with 7 bases sitting between them. This CDR3 contains 10 residues. CDR1 and CDR2 from the germline V gene are DFQATT and SNEGSKA (reference sequence). The CDR3 nucleotides are TGCAGTGCCATAGGTAATGAGCAGTTCTTC. It yields the protein CSAIGNEQFF.

The CDR3 sequence: CASSLNPRGSGYNEQFF. CDR3 nucleotides: TGTGCCAGCAGCTTAAACCCTCGCGGTAGCGGTTACAATGAGCAGTTCTTC. The chain recombines TRBV7-9 with TRBJ2-1; D possibly corresponds to TRBD2 (6 bases). Trimming took off 2 bases at V and 4 bases at J, with 18 bases between the two ends. The CDR3 loop spans 17 amino acids. Germline V gene lookup returns CDR1 SEHNR and CDR2 FQNEAQ (reference sequence). Full variable domain (outside the CDR3, taken from reference TRBV7-9 and TRBJ2-1): DTGVSQNPRHKITKRGQNVTFRCDPISEHNRLYWYRQTLGQGPEFLTYFQNEAQLEKSRLLSDRFSAERPKGSFSTLEIQRTEQGDSAMYLCASSLNPRGSGYNEQFFGPGTRLTVL.

In the case of this clone: Different DNA sequences within this sample yield the same CDR3. This chain links TRBV5-1 with TRBJ2-2; D unclear. Per the germline V gene, CDR1 is SGHRS and CDR2 is YFSETQ. The CDR3 is 12 amino acids. Trimming took off 1 base at V and 2 bases at J, with 0 bases between the two ends. The CDR3 sequence: CASSLNTGELFF. In DNA, the CDR3 is TGCGCCAGCAGCTTGAACACCGGGGAGCTGTTTTTT.

The chain has TRBV5-1 and TRBJ2-1; 12 bases are shared with TRBD2. V trimming: 5 bases; J trimming: 8 bases; junction bases outside the gene matches: 8. This CDR3 is built from 15 residues. The germline gives CDR1 SGHRS, CDR2 YFSETQ. DNA for the CDR3: TGCGCCAGCAGGCCAGGGACTAGCGGGTCTGATGAGCAGTTCTTC. Amino acids: CASRPGTSGSDEQFF.

The table lists this clone with a count of one. The V and J genes are TRBV21-1 and TRBJ2-2; TRBD2 is the table's D call and was not checked against the DNA. TRBV21-1 is a recognized pseudogene. The CDR3 loop spans 17 amino acids. For the CDR3, the DNA is TGTGCCAGCAGCAAAGTAGGGAGCGGGGTGGGGAGCGGGGAGCTGTTTTTT. Translated, it gives CASSKVGSGVGSGELFF.

V gene TRBV29-1 combines with J gene TRBJ2-1; 7 positions match TRBD1. Germline assignment: CDR1 SQVTM and CDR2 ANQGSEA. V gave up 7 bases and J gave up 7 bases; unmatched junction bases: 13. There are 14 residues in the CDR3. The CDR3 loop reads CSAIQGNVRNEQFF. CDR3 in DNA: TGCAGCGCGATACAGGGGAACGTCCGAAATGAGCAGTTCTTC.

This clone occurred once. The chain combines TRBV5-4 with TRBJ2-1, with 7 bases lining up with TRBD1. The junction had 4 bases not matched to a gene; V was cut back by 3 bases and J by 1 base. CDR3 length: 15 amino acids. CDR1 is SGHNT, CDR2 YYREEE, per germline (reference sequence). CDR3 nucleotide sequence: TGTGCCAGCAGCTCGGGACAGTATTCCTACAATGAGCAGTTCTTC. It codes for CASSSGQYSYNEQFF.

This clone was seen many times. This chain links TRBV2 with TRBJ2-1, with D unclear. The CDR3 length is 14 residues. Germline V lookup: CDR1 SNHLY, CDR2 FYNNEI. V dropped 0 bases and J dropped 8 bases, with 11 bases sitting between them. CDR3 region: CASSEALQSYEQFF. The CDR3 nucleotides read TGTGCCAGCAGTGAAGCGCTTCAGAGCTATGAGCAGTTCTTC.

This sequence joins TRBV6-5 and TRBJ1-1; D is unclear. Trimming removed 0 bases at V and 4 bases at J, with 12 bases between. This CDR3 region has 15 residues. CDR1 MNHEY and CDR2 SVGAGI come from the germline V gene. The CDR3 region is CASSYSRRLGTEAFF. The CDR3 region has the DNA TGTGCCAGCAGTTACTCGAGGAGGCTTGGCACTGAAGCTTTCTTT.

The gene calls are TRBV28 and TRBJ2-7, with 12 bases aligning to TRBD2. The CDR3 is made up of 17 amino acids. Trimming removed 4 bases from V and 4 bases from J; junction bases left unmatched: 11. From germline, CDR1 is MDHEN and CDR2 SYDVKM. The CDR3 DNA reads TGTGCCAGCAGTTCATTCCCCGGACTAGCGGGAACTTACGAGCAGTACTTC. Protein sequence: CASSSFPGLAGTYEQYF.

V usage is TRBV5-1 and J usage is TRBJ2-6; TRBD1 might be the D (6 bases). Germline CDR1 reads SGHRS; CDR2 reads YFSETQ. The V gene lost 4 bases and the J gene lost 0 bases, with 11 bases spanning the gap. The CDR3 sequence is 16 residues long. The CDR3 sequence: CASSTQGSSGANVLTF. The CDR3 nucleotides read TGCGCCAGCAGCACACAGGGTTCCTCTGGGGCCAACGTCCTGACTTTC.

V gene TRBV9 combines with J gene TRBJ2-1, with 7 bases fitting TRBD2. The junction had 4 bases not matched to a gene; V was cut back by 0 bases and J by 4 bases. CDR3 length: 15 residues. The germline gives CDR1 SGDLS, CDR2 YYNGEE. The CDR3 DNA sequence: TGTGCCAGCAGCGTAGCAGGGACTACTTACAATGAGCAGTTCTTC. It specifies CASSVAGTTYNEQFF.

This chain joins TRBV9 and TRBJ2-7; D tentatively reads TRBD1 or TRBD2 (5 bases each). The germline CDR1 and CDR2 sequences are SGDLS and YYNGEE. V lost 4 bases to trimming and J lost 3 bases, with 14 bases between them. The CDR3 loop spans 14 amino acids. CDR3: CASSPQAGSYEQYF. In nucleotides, the CDR3 is TGTGCCAGCAGCCCTCAGGCAGGGAGCTACGAGCAGTACTTC.

This rearrangement joins TRBV27 to TRBJ2-1, with D perhaps being TRBD1 or TRBD2 (6 bases each). The ends were cut back, 6 bases at V and 4 bases at J, with 19 bases in the middle. The CDR3 loop spans 16 amino acids. CDR1 MNHEY and CDR2 SMNVEV come from the germline V gene (reference sequence). This CDR3 is CASRGAGEVEYNEQFF. The CDR3, as DNA: TGTGCCAGCAGGGGGGCCGGGGAGGTTGAGTACAATGAGCAGTTCTTC.

In DNA form, the CDR3 reads TGTGCCAGCACCCCCGGGACTAGCGCTTACAATGAGCAGTTCTTC. Translation: CASTPGTSAYNEQFF. The chain employs TRBV5-4 and TRBJ2-1; 10 positions match TRBD2. Germline trimming cut 6 bases from V and 4 bases from J; bases unmatched to any gene: 7. Germline CDR1 is SGHNT and CDR2 is YYREEE (reference sequence). This CDR3 comprises 15 residues.

This clone is a singleton in its sample. The chain recombines TRBV6-6 with TRBJ2-4; D is possibly TRBD1 or TRBD2 (5 bases each). The length of the CDR3 is 16 residues. Trimming took 1 base from V and 3 from J, leaving 13 bases between them. The germline V gene encodes CDR1 MNHNY and CDR2 SVGAGI (reference sequence). As DNA, the CDR3 is TGTGCCAGCAGTTACTATGCAGAGAGGGGCAAAAACATTCAGTACTTC. It yields the protein CASSYYAERGKNIQYF.

This sequence joins TRBV4-1 and TRBJ1-1; D is unclear. There are 19 residues in the CDR3. V lost 4 bases and J lost 2, with 26 bases in between. Per germline, CDR1 MGHRA and CDR2 YSYEKL. The CDR3 loop reads CASSRGHFKVGGINTEAFF. The CDR3 DNA follows: TGCGCCAGCAGCCGAGGCCATTTTAAAGTCGGAGGGATAAACACTGAAGCTTTCTTT.

The V gene is TRBV5-1, the J gene TRBJ1-4; unclear D gene. This CDR3 spans 15 amino acids. Per the germline V gene, CDR1 is SGHRS and CDR2 is YFSETQ. V lost 3 bases, J lost 7 bases, and 16 bases lay in between. CDR3 protein: CASSSEGGRGEKLFF. The DNA of the CDR3 is TGCGCCAGCAGCTCGGAGGGTGGTCGAGGTGAAAAACTGTTTTTT.

The chain carries TRBV2 and TRBJ2-1; D ambiguous. Germline values: CDR1 SNHLY, CDR2 FYNNEI. Trimming left V 6 bases short and J 0 bases short, with 15 bases between. This CDR3 spans 16 amino acids. CDR3 protein: CASSRTLSGSYNEQFF. CDR3 nucleotides: TGTGCCAGCAGCCGGACCCTCTCTGGCTCCTACAATGAGCAGTTCTTC.

The V call is TRBV4-2, the J call TRBJ2-3; 12 bases match TRBD1. The CDR3 has 17 amino acids. The V gene end was trimmed by 2 bases and the J gene end by 4 bases; junction bases not matched to a gene: 7. Germline assignment: CDR1 LGHNA and CDR2 YNFKEQ. The CDR3 loop is CASSQTEGTGGPDTQYF. DNA for the CDR3: TGTGCCAGCAGCCAAACAGAGGGGACAGGGGGCCCAGATACGCAGTATTTT.